The T cell receptor beta chain under discussion was sequenced for a study of CD8+ T cells in alopecia areata. Sequencing used cDNA as its template, made by extracting RNA and reverse transcribing it. Generated by immunoSEQ multiplex PCR, the TCRdb table keeps only in-frame clones and is missing some. Among 55,000 to 70,000 clones, 40% to 50% were seen once, and the ten largest hold about 15%. Those with alopecia areata gave lesional scalp punch biopsies and peripheral blood. There are 14 residues in the CDR3. Germline V CDR1 and CDR2: SGHAT, FQDESV (reference sequence). Trimming left V 1 base short and J 7 bases short, with 11 bases between.

This receptor was taken from a human donor with alopecia areata. The rearrangement joins TRBV11-1 to TRBJ2-1; a possible D gene is TRBD2 (5 bases). The source was CD8+ T cells sorted from blood, collected at week 0. The CDR3: CASSLGGARNEQFF. CDR3 nucleotides: TGTGCCAGCAGCTTAGGGGGAGCGCGGAATGAGCAGTTCTTC.